Following are 13 T cell receptor beta chains from one sample sequenced in a study of blood T cell repertoires in COVID-19. Some clones are missing from TCRdb's copy, which holds only in-frame ones; the method was immunoSEQ multiplex PCR. The sample gives around 300,000 clones, 83% of which show up once; more than 8% is in the top ten. The sequenced sample consisted of peripheral blood. The receptors derive from a woman aged 45-59 years who had recovered from COVID-19.

The sample holds a few counts of this clone. The rearrangement joins TRBV2 to TRBJ2-7; TRBD1 matches 10 bases. The trim removed 5 bases at V and 7 bases at J, leaving 11 bases unmatched. Per germline, CDR1 SNHLY and CDR2 FYNNEI. There are 15 residues in the CDR3. CDR3 coding DNA: TGTGCCAGCAGTAACGGGCCGGGACAGGGGTATGAGCAGTACTTC. This sequence encodes CASSNGPGQGYEQYF.

V usage is TRBV18 and J usage is TRBJ2-5, with 12 bases lining up with TRBD2. This CDR3 contains 17 residues. Germline trimming cut 1 base from V and 0 bases from J; bases unmatched to any gene: 3. CDR1 is KGHSH and CDR2 is LQKENI in the germline V gene. The CDR3 DNA follows: TGTGCCAGCTCACCACAGCTAGCGGGGGGGAACCAAGAGACCCAGTACTTC. Amino acids: CASSPQLAGGNQETQYF. The complete variable domain, with remaining parts taken from reference TRBV18 and TRBJ2-5, reads NAGVMQNPRHLVRRRGQEARLRCSPMKGHSHVYWYRQLPEEGLKFMVYLQKENIIDESGMPKERFSAEFPKEGPSILRIQQVVRGDSAAYFCASSPQLAGGNQETQYFGPGTRLLVL.

This chain connects TRBV7-2 to TRBJ2-5, with D possibly matching TRBD1 (6 bases). The CDR3 is 15 residues long. Germline V gene data show CDR1 as SGHTA and CDR2 as FQGNSA. The germline V and J ends were trimmed by 1 base and 5 bases, with 14 bases remaining between them. The DNA for the CDR3 is TGTGCCAGCAGCTTAGAGGGTAGGGGGTGGGAGACCCAGTACTTC. It is translated as CASSLEGRGWETQYF.

This chain uses TRBV11-3 with TRBJ2-3; 9 bases agree with TRBD2. V lost 4 bases, J lost 4 bases, and 9 bases stayed unmatched. CDR3 length: 16 residues. Germline-derived CDR1 and CDR2 are SGHNT and YENEEA. The CDR3 bases are TGTGCCAGCAGCTCGATAGCGGGAGATTCACCAGATACGCAGTATTTT. Its translation: CASSSIAGDSPDTQYF.

The V call is TRBV10-2, the J call TRBJ2-7; 8 nucleotides match TRBD1. Germline loops: CDR1 WSHSY, CDR2 SAAADI. The CDR3 has 14 residues. V lost 4 bases to trimming and J lost 4 bases; unmatched junction nucleotides: 6. The CDR3 protein is CASSGGTGGYEQYF. CDR3 coding DNA: TGCGCCAGCAGTGGGGGGACAGGAGGTTACGAGCAGTACTTC.

The V gene is TRBV18, the J gene TRBJ2-7; D possibly corresponds to TRBD2 (5 bases). The germline CDR1 and CDR2 sequences are KGHSH and LQKENI. The CDR3 loop spans 14 amino acids. Trimming removed 3 bases at V and 3 bases at J, with 12 bases between. The CDR3 sequence: CASSPADLGYEQYF. The CDR3 nucleotides read TGTGCCAGCTCACCGGCGGACTTAGGCTACGAGCAGTACTTC.

The chain is built from TRBV7-2 and TRBJ2-7; the match to TRBD1 covers 8 bases. In germline, CDR1 is SGHTA, CDR2 FQGNSA. CDR3 length: 13 amino acids. Trimming cost V 8 bases and J 6 bases; bases outside gene matches: 9. CDR3 nucleotides: TGTGCCAGCCAAGGACAGGGTATGGGCGAGCAGTACTTC. As protein: CASQGQGMGEQYF. The full variable domain, in which reference TRBV7-2 and TRBJ2-7 provide the parts outside the CDR3, is GAGVSQSPSNKVTEKGKDVELRCDPISGHTALYWYRQSLGQGLEFLIYFQGNSAPDKSGLPSDRFSAERTGGSVSTLTIQRTQQEDSAVYLCASQGQGMGEQYFGPGTRLTVT.

The rearrangement uses TRBV27 and TRBJ1-6; possible D gene TRBD1, 5 bases. CDR3 size: 17 residues. Germline lookup yields CDR1 MNHEY and CDR2 SMNVEV (reference sequence). V was cut by 5 bases and J by 7 bases, with 21 bases left in between. The CDR3 DNA reads as TGTGCCAGCAGTACGTCTCCCAGGGTGCGAGTAAATTCACCCCTCCACTTT. Its protein product is CASSTSPRVRVNSPLHF.

The chain joins TRBV10-1 to TRBJ2-3; 11 nucleotides align to TRBD2. With 0 bases clipped from V and 5 bases from J, the junction kept 13 bases outside the gene matches. Germline CDR1 and CDR2: WNHNN and SYGVQD (reference sequence). This CDR3 comprises 19 residues. This CDR3 is CASSESLRLAGPWGDTQYF. CDR3 nucleotide sequence: TGCGCCAGCAGTGAGTCGTTAAGACTAGCGGGGCCGTGGGGAGATACGCAGTATTTT.

The count of this clone is one. The chain recombines TRBV4-3 with TRBJ1-2; no firm D call. The V and J ends lost 1 base and 2 bases respectively, with 11 bases between them. CDR1 LGHNA and CDR2 YSLEER come from the germline V gene. This CDR3 is 15 amino acids long. This CDR3 is CASSQGWQVNYGYTF. In DNA, the CDR3 is TGCGCCAGCAGCCAAGGTTGGCAGGTCAACTATGGCTACACCTTC.

J is TRBJ2-1 and V is TRBV2; TRBD2 matches at 9 bases. This CDR3 has 15 residues. V shed 4 bases, J shed 7 bases, and the junction held 8 bases outside the gene matches. CDR1 is SNHLY, CDR2 FYNNEI, per germline. The CDR3 reads CASSGTSGGLNEQFF. The CDR3 DNA reads TGTGCCAGCAGTGGAACGAGCGGGGGGCTGAATGAGCAGTTCTTC. The full variable domain, completed using reference TRBV2 and TRBJ2-1, is EPEVTQTPSHQVTQMGQEVILRCVPISNHLYFYWYRQILGQKVEFLVSFYNNEISEKSEIFDDQFSVERPDGSNFTLKIRSTKLEDSAMYFCASSGTSGGLNEQFFGPGTRLTVL.

J is TRBJ2-7 and V is TRBV27, with D possibly TRBD2 on 6 matching bases. The germline V gene has CDR1 MNHEY and CDR2 SMNVEV (reference sequence). Trimming took 5 bases from V and 2 from J, leaving 16 bases between them. This CDR3 region has 15 residues. The CDR3 protein is CASSPNSGLPYEQYF. The CDR3 nucleotides are TGTGCCAGCAGTCCTAATTCGGGACTGCCCTACGAGCAGTACTTC.

The V gene is TRBV6-2 or TRBV6-3, the J gene TRBJ2-1; TRBD2 matches at 9 bases. Germline loops: CDR1 MNHEY, CDR2 SVGEGT. The CDR3 runs to 15 residues. J lost 5 bases, V lost 6 bases, and 8 bases had no gene match. The chain's CDR3 is CASSLGTSRHNEQFF. In nucleotides, the CDR3 is TGTGCCAGCAGCCTAGGGACTAGCCGACACAATGAGCAGTTCTTC.